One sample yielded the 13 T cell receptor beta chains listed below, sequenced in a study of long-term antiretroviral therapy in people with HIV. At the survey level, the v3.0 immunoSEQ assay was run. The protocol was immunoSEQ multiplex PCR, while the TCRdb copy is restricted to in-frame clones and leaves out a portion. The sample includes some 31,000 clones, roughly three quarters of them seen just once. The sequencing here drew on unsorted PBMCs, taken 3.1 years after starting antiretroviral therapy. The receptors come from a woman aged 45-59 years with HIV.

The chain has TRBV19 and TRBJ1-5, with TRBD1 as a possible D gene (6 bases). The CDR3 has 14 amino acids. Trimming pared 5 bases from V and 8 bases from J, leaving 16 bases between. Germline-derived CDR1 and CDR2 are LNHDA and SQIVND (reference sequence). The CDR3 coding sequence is TGTGCCAGTAGTCACATCGCGCAGGGGAAGCCCCAGCATTTT. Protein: CASSHIAQGKPQHF.

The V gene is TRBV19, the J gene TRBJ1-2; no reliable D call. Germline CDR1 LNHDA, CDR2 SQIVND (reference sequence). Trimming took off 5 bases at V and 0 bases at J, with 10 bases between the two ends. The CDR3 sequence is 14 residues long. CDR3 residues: CASSEYRANYGYTF. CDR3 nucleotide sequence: TGTGCCAGTAGTGAATACAGAGCTAACTATGGCTACACCTTC.

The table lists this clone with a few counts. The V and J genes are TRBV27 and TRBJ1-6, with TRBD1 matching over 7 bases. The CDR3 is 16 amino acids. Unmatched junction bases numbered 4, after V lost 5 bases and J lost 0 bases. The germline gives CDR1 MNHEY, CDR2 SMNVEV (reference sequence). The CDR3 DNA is TGTGCCAGCAGTCAGGACAGGAGCTCCTATAATTCACCCCTCCACTTT. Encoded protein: CASSQDRSSYNSPLHF.

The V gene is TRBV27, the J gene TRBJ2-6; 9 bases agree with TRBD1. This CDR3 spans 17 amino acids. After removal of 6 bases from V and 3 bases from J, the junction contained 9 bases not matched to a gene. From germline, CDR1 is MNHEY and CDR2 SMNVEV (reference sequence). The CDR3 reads CASSPDRGKDGANVLTF. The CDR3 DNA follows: TGTGCCAGCAGCCCGGACAGGGGAAAGGATGGGGCCAACGTCCTGACTTTC.

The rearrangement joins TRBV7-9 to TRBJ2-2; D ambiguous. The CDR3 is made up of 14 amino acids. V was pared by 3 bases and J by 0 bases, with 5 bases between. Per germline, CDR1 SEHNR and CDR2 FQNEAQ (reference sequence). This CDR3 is CASSFGSNTGELFF. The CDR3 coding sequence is TGTGCCAGCAGCTTCGGCTCGAACACCGGGGAGCTGTTTTTT.

CDR3 nucleotide sequence: TGTGCCAGCAGCGGGGAAGCGGGGGGAGAAGAGACCCAGTACTTC. Encoded protein: CASSGEAGGEETQYF. The rearrangement links TRBV11-2 to TRBJ2-5; TRBD2 agrees at 9 bases. V lost 5 bases, J lost 3 bases, and 7 bases stayed unmatched. The CDR3 is 15 amino acids. Germline CDR1 SGHAT, CDR2 FQNNGV. Looking up the rest from reference TRBV11-2 and TRBJ2-5 gives the full variable domain: EAGVAQSPRYKIIEKRQSVAFWCNPISGHATLYWYQQILGQGPKLLIQFQNNGVVDDSQLPKDRFSAERLKGVDSTLKIQPAKLEDSAVYLCASSGEAGGEETQYFGPGTRLLVL.

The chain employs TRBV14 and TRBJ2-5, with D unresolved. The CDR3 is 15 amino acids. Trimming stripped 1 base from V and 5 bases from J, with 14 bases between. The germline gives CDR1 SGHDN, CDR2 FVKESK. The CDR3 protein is CASSQGFHDAETQYF. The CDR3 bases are TGTGCCAGCAGCCAAGGGTTTCACGATGCGGAGACCCAGTACTTC. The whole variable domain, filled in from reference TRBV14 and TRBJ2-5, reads EAGVTQFPSHSVIEKGQTVTLRCDPISGHDNLYWYRRVMGKEIKFLLHFVKESKQDESGMPNNRFLAERTGGTYSTLKVQPAELEDSGVYFCASSQGFHDAETQYFGPGTRLLVL.

The CDR3 reads CASRGFLASTDTQYF. Here the CDR3 DNA reads TGTGCCAGCAGGGGGTTCCTAGCGAGCACAGATACGCAGTATTTT. This chain uses TRBV2 with TRBJ2-3; D possibly corresponds to TRBD2 (6 bases). This CDR3 contains 15 residues. Trimming removed 6 bases at V and 0 bases at J, with 13 bases between. Germline lookup yields CDR1 SNHLY and CDR2 FYNNEI.

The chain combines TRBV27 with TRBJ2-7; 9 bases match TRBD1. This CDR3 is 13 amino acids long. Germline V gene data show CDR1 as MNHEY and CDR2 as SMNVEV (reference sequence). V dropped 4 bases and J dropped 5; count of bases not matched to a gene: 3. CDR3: CASSSGQGHEQYV. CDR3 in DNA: TGTGCCAGCAGTTCGGGACAGGGCCACGAGCAGTACGTC.

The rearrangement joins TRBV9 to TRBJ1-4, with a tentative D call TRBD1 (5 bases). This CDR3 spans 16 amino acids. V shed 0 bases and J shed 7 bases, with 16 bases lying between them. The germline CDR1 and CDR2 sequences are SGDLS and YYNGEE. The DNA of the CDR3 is TGTGCCAGCAGCGTAGGTCTTGACAGACCGGGTGAAAAACTGTTTTTT. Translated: CASSVGLDRPGEKLFF.

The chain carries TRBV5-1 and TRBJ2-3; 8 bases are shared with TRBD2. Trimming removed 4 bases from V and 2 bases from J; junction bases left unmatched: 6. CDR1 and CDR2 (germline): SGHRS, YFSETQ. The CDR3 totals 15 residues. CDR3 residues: CASSPRGALTDTQYF. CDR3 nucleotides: TGCGCCAGCAGCCCGCGGGGGGCGCTCACAGATACGCAGTATTTT.

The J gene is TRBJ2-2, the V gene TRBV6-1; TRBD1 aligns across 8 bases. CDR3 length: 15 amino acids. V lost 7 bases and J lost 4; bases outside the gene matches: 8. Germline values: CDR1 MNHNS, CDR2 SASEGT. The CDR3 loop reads CASNQGALGTGELFF. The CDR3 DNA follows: TGTGCCAGCAACCAGGGGGCGCTTGGCACCGGGGAGCTGTTTTTT.

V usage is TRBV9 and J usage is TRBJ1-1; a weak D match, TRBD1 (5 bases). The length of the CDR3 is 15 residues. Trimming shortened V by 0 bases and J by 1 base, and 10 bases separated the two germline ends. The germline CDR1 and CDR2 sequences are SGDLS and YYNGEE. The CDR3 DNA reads TGTGCCAGCAGCGTAGTGGAGGGGAGGAACACTGAAGCTTTCTTT. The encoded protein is CASSVVEGRNTEAFF.